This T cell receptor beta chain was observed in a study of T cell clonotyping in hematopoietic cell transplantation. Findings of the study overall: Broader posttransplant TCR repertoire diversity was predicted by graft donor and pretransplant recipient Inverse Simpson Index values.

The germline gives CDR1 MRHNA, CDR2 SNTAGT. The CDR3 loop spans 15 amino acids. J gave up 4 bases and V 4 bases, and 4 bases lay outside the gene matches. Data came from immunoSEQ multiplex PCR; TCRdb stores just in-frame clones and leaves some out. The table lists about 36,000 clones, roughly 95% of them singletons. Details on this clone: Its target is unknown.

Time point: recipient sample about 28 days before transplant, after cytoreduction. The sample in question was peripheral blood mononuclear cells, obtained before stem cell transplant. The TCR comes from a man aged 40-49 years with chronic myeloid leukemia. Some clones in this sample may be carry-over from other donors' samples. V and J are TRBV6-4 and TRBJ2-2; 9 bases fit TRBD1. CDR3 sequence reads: CASSVSDRGTGELFF. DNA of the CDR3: TGTGCCAGCAGTGTTTCGGACAGGGGCACCGGGGAGCTGTTTTTT.